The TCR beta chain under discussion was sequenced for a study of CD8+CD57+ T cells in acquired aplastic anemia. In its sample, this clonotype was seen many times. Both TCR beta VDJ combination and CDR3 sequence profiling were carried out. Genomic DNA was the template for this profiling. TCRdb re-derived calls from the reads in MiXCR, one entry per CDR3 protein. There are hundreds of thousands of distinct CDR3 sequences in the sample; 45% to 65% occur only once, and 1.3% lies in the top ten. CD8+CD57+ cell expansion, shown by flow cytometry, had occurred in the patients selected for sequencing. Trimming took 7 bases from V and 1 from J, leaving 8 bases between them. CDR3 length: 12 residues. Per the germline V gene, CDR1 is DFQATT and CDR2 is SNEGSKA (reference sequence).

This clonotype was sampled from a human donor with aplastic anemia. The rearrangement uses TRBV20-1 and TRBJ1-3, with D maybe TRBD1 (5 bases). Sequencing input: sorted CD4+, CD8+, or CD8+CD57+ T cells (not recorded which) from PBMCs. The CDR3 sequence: CSVQGSGNTIYF. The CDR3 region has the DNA TGCAGTGTCCAGGGTTCTGGAAACACCATATATTTT.